A selection of T cell receptor beta chains follows, all from one sample in a study of cytomegalovirus exposure and HLA in healthy donors. Some clones are missing from TCRdb's copy, which holds only in-frame ones; the method was immunoSEQ multiplex PCR. The sample lists about 62,000 clones; more than 70% were seen once. The material sequenced was PBMCs. Source of these receptors: a young man in good health and CMV-seronegative. The CDR3 runs from the conserved cysteine through the conserved F or W. The D gene is left open where the match is weak. Clone size is not always given. Where it is, it says once, few, many or a class for expanded clones.

J | size | V | D | CDR3 | DNA
TRBJ2-3 | - | TRBV5-1 | TRBD2 | CATSLAGGASDTQYF | TGCGCCACCTCACTAGCGGGGGGGGCGTCAGATACGCAGTATTTT
TRBJ2-4 | few | TRBV6-7 | - | CASSYIQVPEAKNIQYF | TGTGCCAGCAGTTACATCCAGGTCCCCGAAGCCAAAAACATTCAGTACTTC
TRBJ1-2 | - | TRBV2 | - | CASSEGQLYGYTF | TGTGCCAGCAGTGAAGGACAGCTCTATGGCTACACCTTC
TRBJ1-6 | - | TRBV18 | - | CASSPYPQTYNSPLHF | TGTGCCAGCTCACCATATCCCCAGACCTATAATTCACCCCTCCACTTT
TRBJ2-2 | - | TRBV30 | - | CAWRGVGAHTGELFF | TGTGCCTGGAGAGGGGTGGGGGCGCATACCGGGGAGCTGTTTTTT
TRBJ2-4 | - | TRBV30 | TRBD1 | CAWRGQGRGRGNIQYF | TGTGCCTGGAGGGGTCAGGGCAGGGGGCGAGGGAACATTCAGTACTTC
TRBJ2-5 | - | TRBV11-2 | - | CASSRDNQETQYF | TGTGCCAGCAGCAGGGACAACCAAGAGACCCAGTACTTC
TRBJ2-7 | - | TRBV7-8 | - | CASSLEGGYYEQYF | TGTGCCAGCAGCTTAGAGGGCGGGTACTACGAGCAGTACTTC
TRBJ1-4 | - | TRBV28 | TRBD1 | CASSSNRGRGEKLFF | TGTGCCAGCAGTTCTAACAGGGGTAGGGGAGAAAAACTGTTTTTT
TRBJ2-2 | - | TRBV10-3 | - | CAINGRQGTNTGELFF | TGTGCCATCAATGGAAGGCAGGGGACCAACACCGGGGAGCTGTTTTTT
TRBJ1-5 | - | TRBV6-6 | TRBD1 | CASSRTGDSNQPQHF | TGTGCCAGCAGCCGGACAGGCGATAGCAATCAGCCCCAGCATTTT
TRBJ2-3 | once | TRBV6-9 | - | CASTLFTHRAADTQYF | TGTGCCAGCACCCTATTTACACACAGGGCGGCAGATACGCAGTATTTT
TRBJ2-7 | few | TRBV28 | TRBD1 | CASLTGQNIYEQYF | TGTGCCAGCCTTACGGGACAGAATATATACGAGCAGTACTTC
TRBJ1-1 | - | TRBV7-2 | - | CASSLGRNTEAFF | TGTGCCAGCAGCTTAGGGAGGAACACTGAAGCTTTCTTT
TRBJ2-7 | - | TRBV11-1 | TRBD1 | CASSPRDRAYEQYF | TGTGCCAGCAGCCCACGCGACAGGGCCTACGAGCAGTACTTC
TRBJ1-6 | few | TRBV4-1 | - | CASSGGHRRSSYNSPLHF | TGCGCCAGCAGCGGGGGACACCGAAGATCTTCCTATAATTCACCCCTCCACTTT
TRBJ2-1 | - | TRBV4-1 | - | CASSQEGGSYEQFF | TGCGCCAGCAGCCAAGAAGGGGGTAGCTATGAGCAGTTCTTC
TRBJ1-4 | - | TRBV2 | TRBD1 | CASSDGTGDGKLFF | TGTGCCAGCAGTGATGGGACAGGGGACGGAAAACTGTTTTTT
TRBJ1-4 | - | TRBV5-1 | - | CASSLDRRDEKLFF | TGCGCCAGCAGCTTGGACAGACGAGATGAAAAACTGTTTTTT
TRBJ1-1 | - | TRBV19 | TRBD1 | CASSPGGEAFF | TGTGCCAGTAGCCCAGGGGGCGAAGCTTTCTTT
TRBJ2-7 | - | TRBV13 | TRBD2 | CASSLTSGSSYEQYF | TGTGCCAGCAGCCTAACTAGCGGGAGCTCCTACGAGCAGTACTTC
TRBJ1-1 | - | TRBV27 | - | CASSTRQAYNTEAFF | TGTGCCAGCAGCACCCGACAGGCATATAACACTGAAGCTTTCTTT
TRBJ2-5 | - | TRBV7-2 | - | CASSLASLAGTETQYF | TGTGCCAGCAGCTTAGCTTCATTAGCCGGAACGGAGACCCAGTACTTC
TRBJ2-2 | - | TRBV7-6 | TRBD1 | CASSSRDRVTGELFF | TGTGCCAGCAGCTCCCGGGACAGGGTAACCGGGGAGCTGTTTTTT
TRBJ1-5 | once | TRBV27 | TRBD1 | CASGTGSNQPQHF | TGTGCCAGCGGGACAGGGAGCAATCAGCCCCAGCATTTT
TRBJ2-7 | once | TRBV28 | - | CASSEPVDRTYEQYF | TGTGCCAGCAGCGAACCAGTCGACAGAACCTACGAGCAGTACTTC
TRBJ1-2 | - | TRBV4-1 | - | CASSQGGNYGYTF | TGCGCCAGCAGCCAGGGGGGGAACTATGGCTACACCTTC
TRBJ2-7 | - | TRBV6-6 | - | CASSSPAYEQYF | TGTGCCAGCAGTTCCCCCGCCTACGAGCAGTACTTC
TRBJ2-7 | - | TRBV30 | - | CAWSDRHEQYF | TGTGCCTGGAGCGACAGACACGAGCAGTACTTC
TRBJ1-2 | few | TRBV29-1 | TRBD1 | CSVDGQGADYGYTF | TGCAGCGTTGATGGGCAGGGGGCCGACTATGGCTACACCTTC
TRBJ1-5 | - | TRBV19 | - | CAGRGRGSNQPQHF | TGTGCCGGTAGGGGTCGGGGGAGCAATCAGCCCCAGCATTTT
TRBJ2-7 | - | TRBV29-1 | - | CSRGEGDEQYF | TGCAGCCGGGGGGAGGGGGACGAGCAGTACTTC
TRBJ2-7 | few | TRBV5-1 | TRBD1 | CASRHTTRGPSSYEQYF | TGCGCCAGCCGTCACACAACCAGGGGGCCAAGCTCCTACGAGCAGTACTTC
TRBJ1-1 | - | TRBV27 | - | CASSLQGGVGAFF | TGTGCCAGCAGTCTCCAGGGTGGTGTTGGAGCTTTCTTT
TRBJ2-5 | - | TRBV4-1 | - | CASSQDQARGETQYF | TGCGCCAGCAGCCAAGATCAAGCCCGCGGGGAGACCCAGTACTTC
TRBJ2-7 | - | TRBV18 | TRBD2 | CASSLGRGYEQYF | TGTGCCAGCTCACTCGGGAGGGGCTACGAGCAGTACTTC
TRBJ2-7 | once | TRBV6-5 | - | CASNRGGYEQYF | TGTGCCAGCAACCGTGGGGGCTACGAGCAGTACTTC
TRBJ2-7 | - | TRBV27 | TRBD1 | CASMGTAHEQYF | TGTGCCAGCATGGGGACAGCCCACGAGCAGTACTTC
TRBJ1-3 | few | TRBV10-1 | - | CASSSDRSSGNTIYF | TGCGCCAGCAGTTCCGACAGGAGCTCTGGAAACACCATATATTTT
TRBJ2-3 | - | TRBV5-6 | - | CASEQGITDTQYF | TGTGCCAGCGAACAGGGTATAACAGATACGCAGTATTTT